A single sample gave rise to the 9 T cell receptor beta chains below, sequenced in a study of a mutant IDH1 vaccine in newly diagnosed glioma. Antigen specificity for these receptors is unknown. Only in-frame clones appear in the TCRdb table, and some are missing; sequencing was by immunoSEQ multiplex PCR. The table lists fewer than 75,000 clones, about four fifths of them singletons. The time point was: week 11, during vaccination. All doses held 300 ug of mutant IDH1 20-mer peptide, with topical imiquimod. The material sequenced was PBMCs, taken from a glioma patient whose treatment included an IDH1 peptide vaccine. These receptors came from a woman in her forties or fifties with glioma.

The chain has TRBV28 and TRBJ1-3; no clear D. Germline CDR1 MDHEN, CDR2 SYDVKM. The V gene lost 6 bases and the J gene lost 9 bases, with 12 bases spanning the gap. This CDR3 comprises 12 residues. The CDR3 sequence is CASSLGDSTIYF. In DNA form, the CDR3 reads TGTGCCAGCAGCCTTGGTGATAGCACCATATATTTT. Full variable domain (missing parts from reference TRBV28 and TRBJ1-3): DVKVTQSSRYLVKRTGEKVFLECVQDMDHENMFWYRQDPGLGLRLIYFSYDVKMKEKGDIPEGYSVSREKKERFSLILESASTNQTSMYLCASSLGDSTIYFGEGSWLTVV.

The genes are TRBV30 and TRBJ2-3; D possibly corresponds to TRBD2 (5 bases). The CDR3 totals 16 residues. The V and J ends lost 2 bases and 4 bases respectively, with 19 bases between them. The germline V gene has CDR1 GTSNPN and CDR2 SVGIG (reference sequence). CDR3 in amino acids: CAWSFRGRGLSDTQYF. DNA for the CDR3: TGTGCCTGGAGTTTTAGAGGCCGGGGATTATCAGATACGCAGTATTTT.

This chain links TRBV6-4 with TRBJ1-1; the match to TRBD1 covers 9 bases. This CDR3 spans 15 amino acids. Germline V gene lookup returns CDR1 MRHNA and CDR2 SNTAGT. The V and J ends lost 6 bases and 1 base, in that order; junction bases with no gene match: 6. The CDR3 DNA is TGTGCCAGCAGAGCCAGACAGGGGGGGAACACTGAAGCTTTCTTT. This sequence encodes CASRARQGGNTEAFF.

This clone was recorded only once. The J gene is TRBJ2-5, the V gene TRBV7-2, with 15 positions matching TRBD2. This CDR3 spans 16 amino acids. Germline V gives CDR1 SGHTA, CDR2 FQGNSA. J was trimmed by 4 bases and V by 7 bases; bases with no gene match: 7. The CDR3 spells CASNLGLAGGRETQYF. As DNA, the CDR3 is TGTGCCAGCAACCTAGGACTAGCGGGGGGGCGAGAGACCCAGTACTTC.

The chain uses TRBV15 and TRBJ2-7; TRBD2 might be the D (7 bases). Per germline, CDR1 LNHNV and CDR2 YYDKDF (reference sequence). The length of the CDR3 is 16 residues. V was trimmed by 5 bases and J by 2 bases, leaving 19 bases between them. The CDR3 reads CATSAGASRRTYEQYF. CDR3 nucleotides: TGTGCCACCAGCGCGGGGGCATCCCGCAGGACCTACGAGCAGTACTTC.

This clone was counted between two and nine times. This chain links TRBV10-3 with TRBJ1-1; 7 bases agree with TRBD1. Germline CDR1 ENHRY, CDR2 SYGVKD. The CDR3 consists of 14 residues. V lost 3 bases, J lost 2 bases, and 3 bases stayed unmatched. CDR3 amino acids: CAISEQGINTEAFF. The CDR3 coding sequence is TGTGCCATCAGTGAACAGGGGATAAACACTGAAGCTTTCTTT.

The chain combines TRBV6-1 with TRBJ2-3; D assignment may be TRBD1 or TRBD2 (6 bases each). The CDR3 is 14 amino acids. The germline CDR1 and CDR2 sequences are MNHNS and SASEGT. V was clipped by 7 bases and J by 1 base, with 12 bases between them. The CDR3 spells CASKGGFGTDTQYF. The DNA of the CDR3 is TGTGCCAGCAAGGGGGGCTTTGGCACAGATACGCAGTATTTT.

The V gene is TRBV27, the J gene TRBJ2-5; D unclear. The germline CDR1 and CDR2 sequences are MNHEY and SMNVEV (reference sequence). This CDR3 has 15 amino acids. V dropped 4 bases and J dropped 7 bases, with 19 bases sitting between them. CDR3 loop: CASSYGSLGRGTQYF. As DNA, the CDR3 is TGTGCCAGCAGTTACGGATCACTGGGTCGCGGGACCCAGTACTTC.

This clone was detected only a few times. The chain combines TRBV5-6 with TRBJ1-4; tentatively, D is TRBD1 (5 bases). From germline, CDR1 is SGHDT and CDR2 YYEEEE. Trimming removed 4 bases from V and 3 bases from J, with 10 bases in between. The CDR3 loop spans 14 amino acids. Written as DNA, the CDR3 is TGTGCCAGCAGCCTTGGAGGGGCTAATGAAAAACTGTTTTTT. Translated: CASSLGGANEKLFF.